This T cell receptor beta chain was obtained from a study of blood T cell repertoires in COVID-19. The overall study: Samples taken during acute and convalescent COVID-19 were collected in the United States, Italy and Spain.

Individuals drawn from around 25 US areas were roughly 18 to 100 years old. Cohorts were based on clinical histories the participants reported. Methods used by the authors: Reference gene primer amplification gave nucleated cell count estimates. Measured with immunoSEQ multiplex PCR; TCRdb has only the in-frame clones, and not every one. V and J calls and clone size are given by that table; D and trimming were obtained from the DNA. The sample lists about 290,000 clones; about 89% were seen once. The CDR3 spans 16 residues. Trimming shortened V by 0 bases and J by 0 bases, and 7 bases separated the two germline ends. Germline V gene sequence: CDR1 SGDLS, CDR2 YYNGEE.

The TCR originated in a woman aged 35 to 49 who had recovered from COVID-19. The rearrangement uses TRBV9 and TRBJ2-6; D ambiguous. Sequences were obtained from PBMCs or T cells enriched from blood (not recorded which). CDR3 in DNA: TGTGCCAGCAGCGTAGAAATCCGCTCTGGGGCCAACGTCCTGACTTTC. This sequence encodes CASSVEIRSGANVLTF.